This entry features one T cell receptor (beta chain) sequence. This sample is drawn from a study of CD8 T cells in Susac syndrome. Reverse transcription of roughly 0.5 to 1 ug RNA was performed with random hexamers. TCRdb reprocessed the immunoSEQ multiplex PCR reads with MiXCR, giving one entry per CDR3 protein. The table has more than 65,000 distinct CDR3 sequences, approximately 95% seen once. Trimming shortened V by 7 bases and J by 7 bases, and 16 bases separated the two germline ends. This CDR3 is built from 13 residues. Germline V gene sequence: CDR1 SEHNR, CDR2 FQNEAQ (reference sequence). The genes are TRBV7-9 and TRBJ1-2; no firm D call. This TCR was recovered from a human donor in good health. The material sequenced was CD8+ T cells from PBMCs. The CDR3 is CASTLGGPFGYTF. The CDR3 DNA reads as TGTGCCAGCACCCTGGGAGGCCCCTTTGGCTACACCTTC. The complete variable domain, with remaining parts taken from reference TRBV7-9 and TRBJ1-2, reads DTGVSQNPRHKITKRGQNVTFRCDPISEHNRLYWYRQTLGQGPEFLTYFQNEAQLEKSRLLSDRFSAERPKGSFSTLEIQRTEQGDSAMYLCASTLGGPFGYTFGSGTRLTVV.